Following are 9 T cell receptor beta chains from one sample sequenced in a study of control samples from healthy donors and cancer patients. The repertoire was sequenced with immunoSEQ multiplex PCR; TCRdb's copy has only in-frame clones and lacks some. In the table there are roughly 60,000 clones, about 95% of which are singletons. The sample taken for sequencing was blood. The receptors were gathered from a man aged 25-45 years in good health.

CDR3 sequence reads: CASSMSSGGRGEQFF. The CDR3 DNA reads TGTGCCAGTAGTATGAGTAGCGGGGGCAGAGGTGAGCAGTTCTTC. The chain recombines TRBV19 with TRBJ2-1, with 9 positions matching TRBD2. CDR1 LNHDA and CDR2 SQIVND come from the germline V gene (reference sequence). CDR3 length: 15 amino acids. Trimming took 3 bases from V and 9 from J; bases not matched to a gene: 9.

Comments on this clone: The same CDR3 also results from other DNA sequences found in this sample. The chain combines TRBV7-9 with TRBJ2-1; D possibly corresponds to TRBD1 (6 bases). Germline V gene lookup returns CDR1 SEHNR and CDR2 FQNEAQ (reference sequence). Trimming left V 2 bases short and J 5 bases short, with 16 bases between. This CDR3 has 16 residues. The CDR3 DNA is TGTGCCAGCAGCTTATTAATCACAGGGTCTAACAATGAGCAGTTCTTC. It specifies CASSLLITGSNNEQFF.

This chain links TRBV5-1 with TRBJ1-2; TRBD1 is a possible D gene (5 bases). Germline V lookup: CDR1 SGHRS, CDR2 YFSETQ. V lost 3 bases, J lost 8 bases, and 17 bases lay in between. This CDR3 contains 14 residues. CDR3 bases: TGCGCCAGCAGCTCTGGGACGGGGGAAGACGGCTACACCTTC. Its protein product is CASSSGTGEDGYTF.

The chain carries TRBV7-2 and TRBJ1-2; D might be TRBD1 (6 bases). CDR1 SGHTA and CDR2 FQGNSA come from the germline V gene. This CDR3 is built from 17 residues. V dropped 2 bases and J dropped 4 bases, with 20 bases sitting between them. DNA of the CDR3: TGTGCCAGCAGCTTACTCGGGGGGCACTTGGGGGCCTATGGCTACACCTTC. Amino acid sequence: CASSLLGGHLGAYGYTF.

V usage is TRBV2 and J usage is TRBJ1-1; 7 nucleotides align to TRBD1. The CDR3 is 14 amino acids. The junction had 8 bases not matched to a gene; V was cut back by 6 bases and J by 4 bases. Germline V lookup: CDR1 SNHLY, CDR2 FYNNEI. As DNA, the CDR3 is TGTGCCAGCAGGCCAACAGGGGCCGGCACTGAAGCTTTCTTT. Protein product: CASRPTGAGTEAFF.

CDR3 bases: TGTGCCAGCAGCCTGATGGGACGGAACACCGGGGAGCTGTTTTTT. Translating it yields CASSLMGRNTGELFF. The chain carries TRBV11-2 and TRBJ2-2; D possibly uses TRBD1 or TRBD2 (5 bases each). The germline gives CDR1 SGHAT, CDR2 FQNNGV. The CDR3 extends over 15 amino acids. The V end lost 5 bases, the J end lost 1 base, and 11 bases lay between the germline ends.

V usage is TRBV19 and J usage is TRBJ1-6; TRBD1 agrees at 8 bases. V was pared by 3 bases and J by 1 base, with 2 bases of the junction left unmatched. Germline V lookup: CDR1 LNHDA, CDR2 SQIVND (reference sequence). CDR3 length equals 16 residues. The CDR3 DNA is TGTGCCAGTAGTATCAGGGGGCAGTCCTATAATTCACCCCTCCACTTT. This sequence encodes CASSIRGQSYNSPLHF.

J is TRBJ1-5 and V is TRBV15; D gene ambiguous. V shed 1 base and J shed 4 bases, with 14 bases lying between them. The CDR3 sequence is 16 residues long. CDR1 LNHNV and CDR2 YYDKDF come from the germline V gene (reference sequence). CDR3 region: CATSRADLAWNQPQHF. The CDR3 nucleotides are TGTGCCACCAGCAGAGCCGACTTGGCCTGGAATCAGCCCCAGCATTTT. Full variable domain (remainder filled in from reference TRBV15 and TRBJ1-5): DAMVIQNPRYQVTQFGKPVTLSCSQTLNHNVMYWYQQKSSQAPKLLFHYYDKDFNNEADTPDNFQSRRPNTSFCFLDIRSPGLGDTAMYLCATSRADLAWNQPQHFGDGTRLSIL.

The chain is built from TRBV6-5 and TRBJ2-6; possibly TRBD1 for D (5 bases). The V end was cut by 6 bases, the J end by 0 bases, with 6 bases between. The CDR3 consists of 14 residues. Germline-derived CDR1 and CDR2 are MNHEY and SVGAGI. As DNA, the CDR3 is TGTGCCAGCAGGCAGGGCTCTGGGGCCAACGTCCTGACTTTC. Protein sequence: CASRQGSGANVLTF.